The clone carrying this T cell receptor beta chain has at least ten counts. What it binds is not known. The sample comes from a study of human T cells and chemical hapten exposure. Study-level results: Against controls, expanded TCRs gave rise to significantly more large CDR3 similarity clusters.

Germline V CDR1 and CDR2: SQVTM, ANQGSEA. V was clipped by 3 bases and J by 7 bases, with 9 bases between them. The CDR3 consists of 11 residues. TCRdb reprocessed the RACE reads with MiXCR, giving one entry per CDR3 protein. The repertoire has some 380,000 distinct CDR3 sequences, more than 4.5% of them found once; the top ten carry under 3%. Time point of the sample: patch test 1, 2 weeks after DPC sensitization. Treatment noted: therapeutic diphenylcyclopropenone sensitization with weekly scalp DPC. The chain links TRBV29-1 to TRBJ1-1, with TRBD1 as a possible D gene (6 bases). Sequencing was performed on whole blood, taken in connection with sensitization to the hapten diphenylcyclopropenone (DPC). This clonotype was sampled from a woman in her forties or fifties with alopecia areata. Some clones in this sample may be carry-over from other donors' samples. CDR3: CSVDGGVEAFF. The CDR3 DNA reads as TGCAGCGTTGATGGGGGCGTTGAAGCTTTCTTT.